This TCR beta chain was identified in a study of cytomegalovirus exposure and HLA in healthy donors. PCR involved 60 Vbeta and 13 Jbeta primers. The protocol was immunoSEQ multiplex PCR, while the TCRdb copy is restricted to in-frame clones and leaves out a portion. Here the sample spans about 120,000 clones, more than 65% being singletons. Per the germline V gene, CDR1 is SGHDT and CDR2 is YYEEEE. The CDR3 is 13 amino acids. V lost 1 base, J lost 4 bases, and 8 bases lay in between. The sequence came from a male donor in good health and CMV-seropositive. Sequenced: PBMCs. The V call is TRBV5-6, the J call TRBJ2-5; D is possibly TRBD1 (5 bases). In nucleotides, the CDR3 is TGTGCCAGCAGCTTGCAGGGAAGAGAGACCCAGTACTTC. It codes for CASSLQGRETQYF.